Below are 16 T cell receptor beta chains sequenced from a single sample in a study of cytomegalovirus exposure and HLA in healthy donors. PCR involved 60 Vbeta and 13 Jbeta primers. The table came from immunoSEQ multiplex PCR; TCRdb's copy has only in-frame clones and leaves some out. The sample records approximately 90,000 clones, about 80% being singletons. The sample was PBMCs. The source is a male donor in good health and CMV-seronegative.

The sample holds one count of this clone. The chain couples TRBV7-9 to TRBJ2-7; perhaps TRBD1 as D (5 bases). Germline-derived CDR1 and CDR2 are SEHNR and FQNEAQ (reference sequence). This CDR3 spans 13 amino acids. The ends were cut back, 5 bases at V and 1 base at J, with 9 bases in the middle. The CDR3 protein is CASSRTSSYEQYF. DNA for the CDR3: TGTGCCAGCAGCCGGACATCGTCCTACGAGCAGTACTTC.

This chain links TRBV28 with TRBJ1-2; D possibly corresponds to TRBD1 (6 bases). V was clipped by 1 base and J by 4 bases, with 13 bases between them. The germline gives CDR1 MDHEN, CDR2 SYDVKM. This CDR3 has 15 residues. In DNA form, the CDR3 reads TGTGCCAGCAGTTTATCGGGCCCAGGGGCCTATGGCTACACCTTC. Residues: CASSLSGPGAYGYTF.

CDR3 coding DNA: TGTGCCAGCAGCCTCTATTCGGGACAGGGGACTTTCTTT. Its protein product is CASSLYSGQGTFF. The rearrangement links TRBV7-2 to TRBJ1-1; TRBD1 matches at 10 bases. CDR3 size: 13 residues. Germline V gene lookup returns CDR1 SGHTA and CDR2 FQGNSA. V gave up 5 bases and J gave up 12 bases; unmatched junction bases: 9.

This chain links TRBV7-2 with TRBJ1-6; maybe TRBD1 (6 bases). Trimming shortened V by 2 bases and J by 10 bases, and 15 bases separated the two germline ends. The CDR3 loop spans 15 amino acids. CDR1 is SGHTA, CDR2 FQGNSA, per germline. CDR3 residues: CASSLSVGAGSPLHF. CDR3 coding DNA: TGTGCCAGCAGCTTATCTGTGGGGGCTGGATCACCCCTCCACTTT.

The genes are TRBV7-9 and TRBJ2-1; no clear D gene. The V end lost 3 bases, the J end lost 4 bases, and 10 bases lay between the germline ends. The germline CDR1 and CDR2 sequences are SEHNR and FQNEAQ (reference sequence). The CDR3 is 14 amino acids. The chain's CDR3 is CASSFGSRYNEQFF. DNA of the CDR3: TGTGCCAGCAGCTTCGGTAGCCGGTACAATGAGCAGTTCTTC.

The gene calls are TRBV5-6 and TRBJ2-1; 12 nucleotides match TRBD1. CDR1 and CDR2 from the germline V gene are SGHDT and YYEEEE. With 0 bases clipped from V and 3 bases from J, the junction kept 4 bases outside the gene matches. This CDR3 comprises 17 residues. The CDR3 spells CASSLAGQGAVYNEQFF. CDR3 DNA sequence: TGTGCCAGCAGCTTGGCGGGACAGGGGGCAGTCTACAATGAGCAGTTCTTC.

This clone was seen more than once but under ten times. This chain links TRBV28 with TRBJ1-5, with 10 bases aligning to TRBD1. Trimming at V came to 7 bases and at J to 4 bases, leaving 7 bases not matched to a gene. The CDR3 runs to 15 residues. Germline CDR1 reads MDHEN; CDR2 reads SYDVKM. CDR3 loop: CASTPGGQGNQPQHF. CDR3 nucleotide sequence: TGTGCCAGCACCCCGGGGGGACAGGGGAATCAGCCCCAGCATTTT.

V and J are TRBV5-8 and TRBJ1-3, with D tentatively TRBD1 (6 bases). Germline-derived CDR1 and CDR2 are SGHTS and YDEGEE. V lost 4 bases and J lost 1, with 12 bases in between. This CDR3 comprises 15 residues. DNA of the CDR3: TGTGCCAGCAGCATTCAACAGGGATCTGGAAACACCATATATTTT. Amino acid sequence: CASSIQQGSGNTIYF.

The rearrangement uses TRBV28 and TRBJ2-1; TRBD2 agrees at 8 bases. Germline V CDR1 and CDR2: MDHEN, SYDVKM. With V trimmed by 4 bases and J by 4 bases, 12 bases remained unmatched. The CDR3 contains 17 residues. The CDR3 region is CASSSTRRTSLYNEQFF. In DNA, the CDR3 is TGTGCCAGCAGTTCTACCCGACGGACTAGCCTTTACAATGAGCAGTTCTTC.

The genes are TRBV9 and TRBJ2-1; TRBD2 might be the D (5 bases). The CDR3 loop spans 16 amino acids. CDR1 and CDR2 (germline): SGDLS, YYNGEE. The V gene lost 0 bases and the J gene lost 7 bases, with 17 bases spanning the gap. CDR3: CASSVAASGDPNEQFF. In DNA, the CDR3 is TGTGCCAGCAGCGTAGCTGCAAGCGGAGACCCTAATGAGCAGTTCTTC.

The rearrangement uses TRBV28 and TRBJ2-7; possibly TRBD1 for D (6 bases). Germline CDR1 and CDR2: MDHEN and SYDVKM. V lost 3 bases and J 7 bases, leaving 16 bases between the germline ends. The CDR3 has 14 amino acids. DNA for the CDR3: TGTGCCAGCAGTTTGGGGGTACAGGGTCCTGAGCAGTACTTC. Its protein product is CASSLGVQGPEQYF.

This rearrangement joins TRBV2 to TRBJ2-3; TRBD2 matches 8 bases. Germline V gives CDR1 SNHLY, CDR2 FYNNEI. The ends lost 7 bases at V and 4 bases at J; junction bases unmatched: 4. The CDR3 spans 13 residues. Here the CDR3 reads CASNMGLADTQYF. DNA of the CDR3: TGTGCCAGCAACATGGGACTAGCAGATACGCAGTATTTT.

The CDR3 sequence is CASSIQQNGYTF. CDR3 nucleotide sequence: TGTGCCAGTAGTATCCAACAGAATGGCTACACCTTC. The rearrangement uses TRBV19 and TRBJ1-2, with no clear D. Trimming removed 3 bases from V and 6 bases from J, with 8 bases in between. Germline CDR1 is LNHDA and CDR2 is SQIVND (reference sequence). The CDR3 loop spans 12 amino acids.

The V and J genes are TRBV4-3 and TRBJ2-7, with D perhaps being TRBD1 or TRBD2 (6 bases each). The DNA end favors TRBJ2-5, so the J call may be wrong. The CDR3 covers 14 residues. Per germline, CDR1 LGHNA and CDR2 YSLEER. The CDR3 region is CASSQDRGGETQYF. CDR3 nucleotides: TGCGCCAGCAGCCAAGATCGAGGGGGGGAGACCCAGTACTTC.

This chain links TRBV21-1 with TRBJ2-4; TRBD2 is taken as the D call from the table, unchecked against the DNA. TRBV21-1 is classified as a pseudogene. This CDR3 has 20 amino acids. The CDR3 protein is CASSKKDPRGLAGGTDIQYF. CDR3 coding DNA: TGTGCCAGCAGCAAAAAAGACCCTCGAGGACTAGCGGGGGGTACGGACATTCAGTACTTC.

This clone was detected once. This sequence joins TRBV12-2 and TRBJ2-2; the DNA was not used to check the table's D call, TRBD1. TRBV12-2 is a pseudogene. The CDR3 spans 19 residues. Here the CDR3 DNA reads TGTGCAAGTCGCACCAGTTACCGGGACAGGGGTGGGTATACCGGGGAGCTGTTTTTT. Translation gives CASRTSYRDRGGYTGELFF.